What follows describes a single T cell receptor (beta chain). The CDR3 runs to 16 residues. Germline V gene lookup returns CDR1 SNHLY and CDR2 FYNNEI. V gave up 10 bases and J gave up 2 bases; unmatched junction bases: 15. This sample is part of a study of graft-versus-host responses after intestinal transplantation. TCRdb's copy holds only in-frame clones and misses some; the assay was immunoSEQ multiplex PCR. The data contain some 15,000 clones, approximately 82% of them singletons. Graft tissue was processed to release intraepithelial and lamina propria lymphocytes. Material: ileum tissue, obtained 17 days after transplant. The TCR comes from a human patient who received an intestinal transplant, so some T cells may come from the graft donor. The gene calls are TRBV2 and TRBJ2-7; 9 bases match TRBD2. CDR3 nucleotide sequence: TGTGCCATCTTACACCCGGGACTAGCTGCCGCCTACGAGCAGTACTTC. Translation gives CAILHPGLAAAYEQYF.